The 8 T cell receptor beta chains given below trace back to one sample, sequenced in a study of prognosis after radiotherapy for stage I lung cancer. Two-round multiplex PCR amplified TCR beta CDR3 from genomic DNA. First-round PCR amplification was performed with primers specific to each TRBV and TRBJ gene. TCRdb processed the multiplex PCR reads anew with MiXCR; each CDR3 protein has one entry. The data show about 14,000 distinct CDR3 sequences, with about 32% seen just once and over 10% held by the top ten. This material consisted of PBMCs, taken before or after stereotactic body radiation therapy (not recorded which). The receptors come from a donor over 45 with non-small cell lung cancer.

By proportion, this clonotype is medium-sized. This rearrangement joins TRBV5-1 to TRBJ2-2, with D unresolved. V lost 0 bases, J lost 5 bases, and 8 bases lay in between. This CDR3 region has 14 residues. Germline assignment: CDR1 SGHRS and CDR2 YFSETQ. This CDR3 reads CASSLVKGTGELFF. DNA for the CDR3: TGCGCCAGCAGCTTGGTCAAGGGTACCGGGGAGCTGTTTTTT.

This clonotype showed up many times. This chain uses TRBV10-3 with TRBJ1-1, with a weak D call TRBD1 (5 bases). The V gene lost 3 bases and the J gene lost 5 bases, with 13 bases spanning the gap. This CDR3 has 14 residues. Germline loops: CDR1 ENHRY, CDR2 SYGVKD. This chain's CDR3 is CAISEGQGHTEAFF. As DNA, the CDR3 is TGTGCCATCAGTGAAGGCCAGGGCCATACTGAAGCTTTCTTT.

This clonotype was found many times. The CDR3 DNA sequence: TGTGCCAGCAGCGGAACAGGGTCGGGCGAGCAGTACTTC. Translated, it gives CASSGTGSGEQYF. The V call is TRBV9, the J call TRBJ2-7, with D perhaps matching TRBD1 (6 bases). Germline V CDR1 and CDR2: SGDLS, YYNGEE. The CDR3 extends over 13 amino acids. V was pared by 3 bases and J by 6 bases, with 13 bases between.

This clonotype was detected ten times or more. The chain combines TRBV6-1 with TRBJ1-4; 9 nucleotides match TRBD1. This CDR3 is built from 17 residues. Germline V gene lookup returns CDR1 MNHNS and CDR2 SASEGT. V lost 5 bases and J lost 6; bases outside the gene matches: 13. The CDR3 protein is CASSLTGGRDRHEKLFF. CDR3 DNA: TGTGCCAGCAGTCTAACAGGGGGCCGGGATCGGCATGAAAAACTGTTTTTT.

This clonotype is medium-sized. The CDR3 coding sequence is TGTGCCAGCACTTCGACAGGGAGAGGCTCACCCCTCCACTTT. It is translated as CASTSTGRGSPLHF. The chain uses TRBV2 and TRBJ1-6; 7 bases agree with TRBD1. Trimming cost V 7 bases and J 10 bases; bases outside gene matches: 10. The CDR3 totals 14 residues. Germline loops: CDR1 SNHLY, CDR2 FYNNEI.

As to this clonotype: An end of the junction differs from the germline gene, which may be a read error. The chain employs TRBV5-1 and TRBJ1-1, with D possibly TRBD1 on 6 matching bases. Germline V gene lookup returns CDR1 SGHRS and CDR2 YFSETQ. The CDR3 spans 14 residues. CDR3 bases: TGCGCCAGCACCTCCATACGCGGGGACACTGAAGCTTTATTT. Translation gives CASTSIRGDTEALF.

This clonotype showed up many times. The CDR3 DNA reads TGTGCCAGTAGTATAGATAACACAGATACGCAGTATTTT. Amino acid sequence: CASSIDNTDTQYF. This chain uses TRBV19 with TRBJ2-3; D is uncertain. The CDR3 has 13 amino acids. CDR1 LNHDA and CDR2 SQIVND come from the germline V gene (reference sequence). Trimming left V 0 bases short and J 2 bases short, with 3 bases between.

This clonotype was observed at least ten times. V is TRBV5-1 and J is TRBJ1-1; D perhaps matches TRBD1 (5 bases). From germline, CDR1 is SGHRS and CDR2 YFSETQ. With 2 bases removed from V and 5 bases from J, the gap between germline ends came to 10 bases. The CDR3 spans 13 residues. The DNA for the CDR3 is TGCGCCAGCAGCTTTGATCCAGGGACTGAAGCTTTCTTT. Encoded protein: CASSFDPGTEAFF.